This T cell receptor (beta chain) was retrieved from a study of CD4 T cells in relation to SARS-CoV-2 and coronaviruses. In the study overall: PBMCs were cultured with antigen for roughly nine days before TCR beta sequencing.

General study findings and limits: About 64% of donors had memory CD4+ clonotypes crossrecognizing SARS-CoV-2 and common cold coronavirus spike.

Of note for this clone: Its antigen is not identified. This specimen includes other DNA sequences encoding the same CDR3.

Using immunoSEQ multiplex PCR, the repertoire was profiled, and TCRdb retains in-frame clones only, with some absent. The profile shows approximately 41,000 clones, nearly 85% of them singletons. CDR3 length equals 12 residues. V gave up 3 bases and J gave up 3 bases, with 7 bases separating them. Germline V gives CDR1 SGDLS, CDR2 YYNGEE. This chain joins TRBV9 and TRBJ2-7; either TRBD1 or TRBD2 may fit D (5 bases each). The TCR originated in an adult with COVID-19. Sequencing used naive CD4+ T cells from PBMCs, cultured in vitro. Subset here: naive CD4+ T cells isolated by negative enrichment. Here the CDR3 DNA reads TGTGCCAGCAGCGGGGGGAGCTACGAGCAGTACTTC. It encodes CASSGGSYEQYF.